Listed below are T cell receptor beta chains from one sample, sequenced in a study of blood T cell repertoires in COVID-19. TCRdb keeps only in-frame clones here, not all; method: immunoSEQ multiplex PCR. The repertoire includes over 250,000 clones, 82% of them detected once, and roughly 4.7% sits in the top ten. Sequencing was carried out using PBMCs or T cells enriched from blood (not recorded which). Every receptor here comes from a man aged 35 to 55 who had been exposed to COVID-19. The CDR3 runs from the conserved cysteine through the conserved F or W. Each record gives: J gene, D gene, V gene, clone size, CDR3 protein, CDR3 DNA. A D gene is named only where the DNA matches it firmly. Clone size is shown for a subset of rows, as once, few, many or a class of expanded clone.

TRBJ1-2 TRBD1 TRBV4-1 - CASSLLDRGLGYTF TGCGCCAGCAGCCTCCTAGACAGGGGGTTAGGCTACACCTTC
TRBJ2-1 TRBD2 TRBV11-1 once CASSLAPGLAASEQFF TGTGCCAGCAGCCTCGCCCCGGGACTAGCGGCCTCGGAGCAGTTCTTC
TRBJ2-3 - TRBV5-1 - CASSLGYTDTQYF TGCGCCAGCAGCTTGGGTTACACAGATACGCAGTATTTT
TRBJ2-3 TRBD2 TRBV3-1/TRBV3-2 - CASSLRTSGNTDTQYF TGTGCCAGCAGCCTGAGGACTAGCGGGAACACAGATACGCAGTATTTT
TRBJ2-2 TRBD1 TRBV5-1 - CASSLEGATGELFF TGCGCCAGCAGCTTAGAGGGGGCGACCGGGGAGCTGTTTTTT
TRBJ1-1 - TRBV5-4 - CASSLMLAEAFF TGTGCCAGCAGCTTAATGTTAGCTGAAGCTTTCTTT
TRBJ1-3 - TRBV7-9 - CASSLPNRVYSGNTIYF TGTGCCAGCAGCTTGCCGAACAGGGTTTACTCTGGAAACACCATATATTTT
TRBJ1-2 TRBD1 TRBV5-1 - CASSQTYHDRGPSGYTF TGCGCCAGCAGCCAAACATACCATGACAGGGGACCTTCTGGCTACACCTTC
TRBJ2-7 - TRBV19 - CASGERGQIYEQYF TGTGCCAGTGGTGAAAGGGGACAAATCTACGAGCAGTACTTC
TRBJ2-3 - TRBV11-3 - CASSRGLGGGDDTQYF TGTGCCAGCAGCCGGGGACTAGGGGGCGGCGATGATACGCAGTATTTT
TRBJ2-1 - TRBV29-1 - CSVAAGTDEQFF TGCAGCGTTGCGGCAGGCACGGATGAGCAGTTCTTC
TRBJ2-7 TRBD2 TRBV2 few CASSDAGVDEQYF TGTGCCAGCAGTGACGCGGGAGTCGACGAGCAGTACTTC
TRBJ1-6 - TRBV2 once CASSGGQPDNSPLHF TGTGCCAGCAGTGGTGGACAGCCTGATAATTCACCCCTCCACTTT
TRBJ2-1 TRBD1 TRBV24-1 - CATSAGQGMNEQFF TGTGCCACCAGTGCGGGACAGGGTATGAATGAGCAGTTCTTC
TRBJ2-7 - TRBV5-4 - CASSPSPPDEQYF TGTGCCAGCAGCCCAAGCCCACCCGACGAGCAGTACTTC
TRBJ2-2 TRBD2 TRBV9 - CASSGGGLGSSGELFF TGTGCCAGCAGTGGAGGGGGACTAGGATCCAGCGGGGAGCTGTTTTTT
TRBJ2-3 - TRBV30 - CAWLGASTDTQYF TGTGCCTGGTTGGGGGCTAGCACAGATACGCAGTATTTT
TRBJ2-1 TRBD2 TRBV2 - CASSNGRRGNEQFF TGTGCCAGCAGTAACGGGAGGCGGGGCAATGAGCAGTTCTTC
TRBJ1-1 - TRBV11-2 - CASSRDGIAGKVGAFF TGTGCCAGCAGCCGAGATGGGATTGCAGGGAAAGTCGGAGCTTTCTTT
TRBJ2-1 TRBD2 TRBV5-1 - CASSLGASGGYNEQFF TGCGCCAGCAGCTTGGGGGCTAGCGGGGGATACAATGAGCAGTTCTTC
TRBJ1-2 - TRBV7-2 - CASSLGSRSNYGYTF TGTGCCAGCAGCTTAGGTAGCCGGTCCAACTATGGCTACACCTTC
TRBJ1-1 - TRBV27 - CASSPRGGDTNTEAFF TGTGCCAGCAGTCCTAGGGGGGGGGACACGAACACTGAAGCTTTCTTT
TRBJ2-5 TRBD1 TRBV5-4 - CASSLQGSETQYF TGTGCCAGCAGCTTACAGGGGTCAGAGACCCAGTACTTC
TRBJ2-1 - TRBV7-9 - CASTSQIEQFF TGTGCCAGCACCTCCCAGATTGAGCAGTTCTTC
TRBJ1-1 - TRBV2 - CASSRGENTEAFF TGTGCCAGCAGTCGGGGGGAGAACACTGAAGCTTTCTTT
TRBJ1-3 - TRBV5-1 - CASSLDVRQASGNTIYF TGCGCCAGCAGCTTGGATGTCAGGCAGGCCTCTGGAAACACCATATATTTT
TRBJ2-1 TRBD2 TRBV2 - CASTRLAGANEQFF TGTGCCAGCACTCGGCTAGCGGGAGCCAATGAGCAGTTCTTC
TRBJ2-7 TRBD2 TRBV3-1/TRBV3-2 - CASSQGSAGGEQYF TGTGCCAGCAGCCAAGGATCGGCGGGAGGCGAGCAGTACTTC
TRBJ1-6 TRBD1 TRBV28 - CASRDRGISPLHF TGTGCCAGCAGAGACAGGGGGATTTCACCCCTCCACTTT
TRBJ1-5 - TRBV19 - CASSFSSYSNQPQHF TGTGCCAGTAGTTTCTCCAGTTACAGCAATCAGCCCCAGCATTTT
TRBJ1-3 TRBD1 TRBV30 - CAWSVQGGPGNTIYF TGTGCCTGGAGTGTCCAGGGGGGCCCTGGAAACACCATATATTTT
TRBJ1-1 TRBD1 TRBV19 few CASSGTGGSTEAFF TGTGCCAGTAGTGGTACAGGGGGTAGCACTGAAGCTTTCTTT
TRBJ2-5 TRBD1 TRBV6-5 once CAVVGQTPLTQYF TGTGCCGTCGTGGGACAGACGCCCTTAACCCAGTACTTC
TRBJ1-5 TRBD1 TRBV28 few CASSSPGQGDQPQHF TGTGCCAGCTCCTCCCCGGGACAGGGGGATCAGCCCCAGCATTTT
TRBJ2-1 - TRBV12-3/TRBV12-4 - CASSWETYNEQFF TGTGCCAGCAGTTGGGAGACCTACAATGAGCAGTTCTTC
TRBJ1-2 - TRBV14 - CASSQELGRGYGYTF TGTGCCAGCAGCCAAGAATTGGGGAGAGGCTATGGCTACACCTTC
TRBJ2-7 TRBD1 TRBV29-1 - CSVPKPGQGGYEQYF TGCAGCGTCCCAAAACCGGGACAGGGGGGCTACGAGCAGTACTTC
TRBJ1-5 - TRBV28 - CASSHHSSNQPQHF TGTGCCAGCAGCCACCACTCTAGCAATCAGCCCCAGCATTTT
TRBJ2-6 - TRBV9 - CASSPIQSGANVLTF TGTGCCAGCAGCCCCATCCAGTCTGGGGCCAACGTCCTGACTTTC
TRBJ1-5 - TRBV5-6 - CASSLSRVGRMERPQHF TGTGCCAGCAGCTTGTCCAGGGTGGGTCGGATGGAGCGGCCCCAGCATTTT
TRBJ2-1 - TRBV3-1/TRBV3-2 once CASSLRLGSNEQFF TGTGCCAGCAGCCTAAGACTAGGAAGCAATGAGCAGTTCTTC
TRBJ1-2 - TRBV7-9 - CASTPGGGTNYGYTF TGTGCCAGCACCCCCGGCGGGGGGACTAACTATGGCTACACCTTC
TRBJ1-1 - TRBV12-3/TRBV12-4 - CASSLGPEAFF TGTGCCAGCAGTTTAGGGCCTGAAGCTTTCTTT
TRBJ2-1 TRBD2 TRBV4-1 - CASPKLAGGAYNEQFF TGCGCCAGCCCTAAGCTGGCGGGAGGAGCCTACAATGAGCAGTTCTTC
TRBJ2-2 - TRBV9 - CASSVVPSAGELFF TGTGCCAGCAGCGTAGTCCCTTCGGCCGGGGAGCTGTTTTTT
TRBJ1-1 - TRBV30 - CAWSVLGTEAFF TGTGCCTGGAGTGTACTTGGCACTGAAGCTTTCTTT